The entry that follows covers one T cell receptor beta chain sequence. Its antigen specificity is not known. Base-call qualities are not available, and no considerably larger clone is one nucleotide away. Amplification of TCR beta CDR3 regions was carried out from RNA transcripts. The TCR CDR3 was subjected to a first round of RT-PCR using the HTBI primer set and the Qiagen OneStep RT-PCR kit. The libraries were constructed in a second round of multiplex PCR and then size-selected and purified. The libraries were sequenced on an Illumina HiSeq2000 using paired-end 100 bp reads. The authors' pipeline ran thus. Raw data were processed with SOAPnuke, discarding reads with adapters, uncalled bases, mean Phred below 15, or no exact constant-primer or identifier match. COPE v1.2.5 was used to merge high-quality paired reads, and clonotypes were defined as unique nucleotide sequences. Clonotypes were aligned to IMGT TRBV, TRBD and TRBJ reference segments using MiTCR v1.1. Only V-J combinations with frequency above 0.0001, covering 99% to 99.2% of repertoires, were analysed. The TCS score was defined as the ratio of F50 (clonal expansion) to E x V (chaos), calculated using BLOSUM62-based TCRdist between CDR3 peptides within each V-J. Welch's t-statistics and random forest reduced 450 to 600 V-J features to 10 to 15, which were used in a naive Bayes classifier (R e1071). Clones were called with MiXCR by TCRdb after fastp trimmed the public reads at Q25, and only in-frame beta chains were retained. Every distinct CDR3 protein forms one entry, paired with its most common genes and DNA. These V and J calls rely on TCRdb rather than the paper's analysis. The sample table records hundreds of thousands of distinct CDR3 sequences; around 15% of these occur just once. The top ten clonotypes cover approximately 10% of the sample.

This sample was included in a study of T cells in Graves' hyperthyroidism and ophthalmopathy (dated by TCRdb to 2018 to 2020). For context, the study as a whole: Peripheral blood samples were taken at the time of initial diagnosis, prior to any treatment. To identify distinguishing TCR V-J signatures, a discovery cohort of some 100 patients was used, comprising fewer than 45 with Graves' ophthalmopathy and around 57 with stable Graves' hyperthyroidism. Whether ophthalmopathy could be predicted prospectively was tested in an independent validation cohort made up of 18 hyperthyroidism patients plus 17 patients who later progressed to ophthalmopathy. For training and testing, the roughly 93 patients in the discovery cohort were randomly divided in a 7:3 ratio. The study also compared thyroid tissue and blood T-cell repertoires from about 6 Graves' hyperthyroidism patients. After sampling, hyperthyroidism patients received methimazole starting at 30 mg daily, and ophthalmopathy patients received high-dose intravenous methylprednisolone. TCR Vbeta CDR3 sequencing of 130 to 150 peripheral blood samples (approximately 44 ophthalmopathy, around 80 hyperthyroidism and roughly 17 progressor patients) is reported in the paper.

Stable Graves' hyperthyroidism was defined as the absence of progression to ophthalmopathy over 18 months of follow-up. Hyperthyroidism patients were newly diagnosed, had a disease duration of under 2 months, and were aged 18 to 65 years. Patients with uncontrolled infections, other autoimmune diseases, pregnancy or lactation were excluded. Clinical symptoms, serum thyroxine and TRAb, thyroid ultrasound, and orbital computed tomography formed the basis for the diagnoses. Ficoll-Paque density gradient centrifugation was used to isolate PBMCs from approximately 10 ml of fresh peripheral blood. Total RNA was extracted with Trizol reagent, and quality was checked on an Agilent 2100 Bioanalyzer. At the junction V is shortened by 2 bases and J by 0 bases; bases outside the gene matches: 11. The CDR3 measures 20 amino acids from cysteine to phenylalanine. Only the CDR3 DNA stays, 60 bases, in frame from base 1. According to the germline V gene, CDR1 reads LGHNA and CDR2 reads YNFKEQ.

Findings and caveats that apply to the study as a whole: Blood samples also contained most of the expanded thyroid clonotypes (frequency above 0.001), which suggests that blood repertoires may reflect thyroid immune responses. Ophthalmopathy was separated from stable hyperthyroidism by a 13 V-J signature model, with around 90% sensitivity and 81% to 82% specificity obtained in cross-validation and 80%/75% obtained in testing. No statistical method was used to set the sample size in advance, and investigators knew the group allocation. In validation, the model predicted progression to ophthalmopathy a median of roughly 6.5 months before onset, with about 64% sensitivity and roughly 72% specificity.

The sequenced material came from blood. The clonotype comes from a woman younger than 30 with Graves' hyperthyroidism. The rearrangement combines TRBV4-2 with TRBJ2-1, with TRBD2 matching 12 junction bases. CDR3 sequence: CASSQITSGRPQDSYNEQFF. The DNA reads as follows: TGTGCCAGCAGCCAAATAACTAGCGGGAGGCCCCAGGACTCCTACAATGAGCAGTTCTTC.